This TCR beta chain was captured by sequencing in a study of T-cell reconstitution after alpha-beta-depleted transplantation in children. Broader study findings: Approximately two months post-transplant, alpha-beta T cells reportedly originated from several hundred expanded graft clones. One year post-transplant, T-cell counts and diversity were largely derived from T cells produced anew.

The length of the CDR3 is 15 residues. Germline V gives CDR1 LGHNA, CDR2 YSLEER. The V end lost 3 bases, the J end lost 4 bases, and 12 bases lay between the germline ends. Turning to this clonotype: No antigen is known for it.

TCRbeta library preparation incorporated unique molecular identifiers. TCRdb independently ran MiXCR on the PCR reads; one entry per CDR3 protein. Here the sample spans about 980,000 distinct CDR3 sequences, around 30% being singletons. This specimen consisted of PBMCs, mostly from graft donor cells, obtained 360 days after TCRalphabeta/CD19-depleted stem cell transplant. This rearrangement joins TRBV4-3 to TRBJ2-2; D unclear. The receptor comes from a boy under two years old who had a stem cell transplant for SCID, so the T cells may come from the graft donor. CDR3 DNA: TGCGCCAGCAGCCAGGAACCCTTCCGCACCGGGGAGCTGTTTTTT. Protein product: CASSQEPFRTGELFF.